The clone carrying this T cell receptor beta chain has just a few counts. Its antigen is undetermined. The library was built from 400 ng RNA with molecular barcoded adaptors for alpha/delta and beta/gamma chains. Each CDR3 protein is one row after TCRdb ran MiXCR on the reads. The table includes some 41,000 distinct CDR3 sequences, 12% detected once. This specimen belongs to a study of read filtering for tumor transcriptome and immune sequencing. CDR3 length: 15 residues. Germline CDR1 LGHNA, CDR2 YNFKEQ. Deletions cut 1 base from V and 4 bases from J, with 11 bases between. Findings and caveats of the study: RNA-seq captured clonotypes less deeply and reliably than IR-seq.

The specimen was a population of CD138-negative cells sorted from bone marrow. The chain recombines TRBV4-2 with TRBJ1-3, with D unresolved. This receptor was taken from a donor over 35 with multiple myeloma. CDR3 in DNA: TGTGCCAGCAGCCAAGGGGTGGCAGGAGGAAACACCATATATTTT. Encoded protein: CASSQGVAGGNTIYF.